Below are 10 T cell receptor beta chains sequenced from a single sample in a study of T-cell reconstitution after alpha-beta-depleted transplantation in children. Preparation of the TCRbeta library involved a method that used unique molecular identifiers. TCRdb ran MiXCR on the PCR reads and lists one entry per CDR3 protein. The sample records around 410,000 distinct CDR3 sequences, about 11% being singletons. The sample in question was PBMCs from the stem cell graft donor, obtained from the stem cell graft. Receptors originate from a human donor who donated a stem cell graft to a child with acute myeloid leukemia.

This clonotype was observed a few times. The chain employs TRBV11-2 and TRBJ2-5; no reliable D call. In germline, CDR1 is SGHAT, CDR2 FQNNGV. CDR3 length: 13 amino acids. Trimming took 3 bases from V and 4 from J, leaving 9 bases between them. This CDR3 is CASSFQPVETQYF. The CDR3 DNA reads TGTGCCAGCAGCTTCCAACCGGTAGAGACCCAGTACTTC.

The chain carries TRBV20-1 and TRBJ2-1; 15 nucleotides agree with TRBD2. V lost 6 bases, J lost 5 bases, and 11 bases stayed unmatched. This CDR3 comprises 17 residues. From germline, CDR1 is DFQATT and CDR2 SNEGSKA (reference sequence). The CDR3 is CSARTSGGAFFDNEQFF. In DNA, the CDR3 is TGCAGTGCAAGGACTAGCGGGGGGGCCTTCTTCGACAATGAGCAGTTCTTC.

The chain joins TRBV20-1 to TRBJ2-4; TRBD1 or TRBD2 may be the D gene (7 bases each). Trimming left V 2 bases short and J 1 base short, with 12 bases between. CDR3 size: 15 residues. CDR1 and CDR2 (germline): DFQATT, SNEGSKA (reference sequence). The CDR3: CSARTQGGAKNIQYF. The CDR3 nucleotides read TGCAGTGCTAGAACGCAGGGGGGGGCCAAAAACATTCAGTACTTC.

This clonotype has only a few counts. The chain is built from TRBV7-9 and TRBJ2-5, with TRBD1 matching 7 bases. The CDR3 is 14 amino acids. Germline CDR1 SEHNR, CDR2 FQNEAQ (reference sequence). Trimming at V came to 6 bases and at J to 0 bases, leaving 4 bases not matched to a gene. The CDR3 here is CASRQTGYQETQYF. DNA of the CDR3: TGTGCCAGCAGACAGACAGGGTACCAAGAGACCCAGTACTTC.

This clonotype was counted between two and nine times. The V gene is TRBV10-3, the J gene TRBJ2-7; possibly TRBD1 for D (6 bases). Germline V gene lookup returns CDR1 ENHRY and CDR2 SYGVKD. Trimming removed 7 bases from V and 0 bases from J, with 16 bases in between. This CDR3 has 15 amino acids. CDR3 DNA sequence: TGTGCCATCAATGCCGGGACACTCTCCTCCTACGAGCAGTACTTC. Translated, it gives CAINAGTLSSYEQYF.

This clonotype was observed a handful of times. The chain uses TRBV5-1 and TRBJ2-1; 9 bases are a match to TRBD2. CDR3 length: 13 residues. Losses at the gene ends were 4 bases for V and 6 bases for J; bases not matched to a gene: 2. The V gene's germline CDR1 is SGHRS and CDR2 YFSETQ. CDR3 DNA: TGCGCCAGCAGCCCTAGCGGGGCCAATGAGCAGTTCTTC. This sequence encodes CASSPSGANEQFF.

V gene TRBV9 combines with J gene TRBJ2-1; D may be TRBD1 (5 bases). Germline V lookup: CDR1 SGDLS, CDR2 YYNGEE. This CDR3 comprises 15 residues. The V end lost 4 bases, the J end lost 6 bases, and 17 bases lay between the germline ends. This CDR3 reads CASSPATEASNEQFF. CDR3 nucleotide sequence: TGTGCCAGCAGCCCAGCGACAGAGGCAAGCAATGAGCAGTTCTTC.

There are many counts of this clonotype. The chain uses TRBV7-8 and TRBJ1-1; 7 bases are shared with TRBD1. CDR3 length equals 12 residues. J was trimmed by 8 bases and V by 3 bases; bases with no gene match: 3. Germline loops: CDR1 SGHVS, CDR2 FQNEAQ. CDR3: CASSFGQVEAFF. The CDR3 coding sequence is TGTGCCAGCAGCTTTGGACAGGTAGAAGCTTTCTTT.

The chain is built from TRBV15 and TRBJ1-4; D might be TRBD1 (6 bases). V lost 4 bases and J 4 bases, leaving 13 bases between the germline ends. The germline V gene encodes CDR1 LNHNV and CDR2 YYDKDF (reference sequence). This CDR3 has 15 residues. The CDR3, as DNA: TGTGCCACCAGCACAGACGGACAGCTTAATGAAAAACTGTTTTTT. This translates into CATSTDGQLNEKLFF.

This clonotype has at least ten counts. This sequence joins TRBV2 and TRBJ2-3; a weak D match, TRBD1 (5 bases). The germline gives CDR1 SNHLY, CDR2 FYNNEI. Trimming removed 1 base from V and 2 bases from J, with 10 bases in between. The CDR3 extends over 15 amino acids. CDR3 in DNA: TGTGCCAGCAGTGAAGGAGACAGTTTCACAGATACGCAGTATTTT. This gives the protein CASSEGDSFTDTQYF. The full variable domain, in which reference TRBV2 and TRBJ2-3 provide the parts outside the CDR3, is EPEVTQTPSHQVTQMGQEVILRCVPISNHLYFYWYRQILGQKVEFLVSFYNNEISEKSEIFDDQFSVERPDGSNFTLKIRSTKLEDSAMYFCASSEGDSFTDTQYFGPGTRLTVL.